These 21 T cell receptor beta chains share one sample of origin, sequenced in a study of blood T cells in healthy people across ages. Combining a sample-barcoded 5' primer with a J-beta primer mix, a second PCR ran for roughly 6 to 12 cycles. Via MiXCR, TCRdb re-called the 5' RACE reads, giving one row per CDR3 protein. In the table there are approximately 850,000 distinct CDR3 sequences, roughly 64% of which are singletons. Sequenced: blood. These receptors came from a man aged 25-45 years in good health.

The chain joins TRBV27 to TRBJ2-7, with 9 nucleotides matching TRBD1. The length of the CDR3 is 15 residues. Trimming at V came to 5 bases and at J to 3 bases, leaving 8 bases not matched to a gene. Germline-derived CDR1 and CDR2 are MNHEY and SMNVEV (reference sequence). CDR3 nucleotides: TGTGCCAGCAGTCTAATCGGGACAGGGTACTACGAGCAGTACTTC. This encodes CASSLIGTGYYEQYF.

The J gene is TRBJ1-2, the V gene TRBV6-2 or TRBV6-3; TRBD1 matches at 7 bases. The trim removed 2 bases at V and 6 bases at J, leaving 9 bases unmatched. There are 15 residues in the CDR3. The germline gives CDR1 MNHEY, CDR2 SVGEGT. The CDR3 region has the DNA TGTGCCAGCAGTTACGGCGGGACAGTTTCGAATGGCTACACCTTC. This encodes CASSYGGTVSNGYTF.

Turning to this clonotype: A much larger clone sits a single nucleotide away, making a read error possible. V gene TRBV5-1 combines with J gene TRBJ2-7; D gene uncertain. Deletions cut 0 bases from V and 7 bases from J, with 14 bases between. The CDR3 consists of 14 residues. Germline values: CDR1 SGHRS, CDR2 YFSETQ. The CDR3 DNA reads TGCGCCAGCAGCTTGGCCGGAGAAGTCGATGAGCAGTACTTC. This translates into CASSLAGEVDEQYF. Full variable domain (missing parts from reference TRBV5-1 and TRBJ2-7): KAGVTQTPRYLIKTRGQQVTLSCSPISGHRSVSWYQQTPGQGLQFLFEYFSETQRNKGNFPGRFSGRQFSNSRSEMNVSTLELGDSALYLCASSLAGEVDEQYFGPGTRLTVT.

There are a few counts of this clonotype. The rearrangement uses TRBV12-3 or TRBV12-4 and TRBJ2-1; tentatively, D is TRBD2 (5 bases). The V gene lost 2 bases and the J gene lost 0 bases, with 8 bases spanning the gap. The CDR3 is 15 amino acids. The CDR3: CASSLWESSYNEQFF. In nucleotides, the CDR3 is TGTGCCAGCAGTTTATGGGAGAGCTCCTACAATGAGCAGTTCTTC.

J is TRBJ1-6 and V is TRBV20-1, with D possibly being TRBD1 (6 bases). The CDR3 runs 16 residues. Germline CDR1 DFQATT, CDR2 SNEGSKA (reference sequence). V shed 5 bases and J shed 1 base, with 15 bases lying between them. The chain's CDR3 is CSARRMTGSYNSPLHF. In nucleotides, the CDR3 is TGCAGTGCTCGCCGGATGACAGGATCCTATAATTCACCCCTCCACTTT.

The gene calls are TRBV4-3 and TRBJ2-1; 10 bases are shared with TRBD2. Trimming removed 5 bases from V and 1 base from J; junction bases left unmatched: 5. CDR3 length equals 16 residues. CDR1 is LGHNA and CDR2 is YSLEER in the germline V gene. CDR3 nucleotide sequence: TGCGCCAGCAGCGCGCGACTAGCGGGTTCCTACAATGAGCAGTTCTTC. Translation: CASSARLAGSYNEQFF.

This clonotype turned up a few times. The chain joins TRBV6-5 to TRBJ2-1; D call uncertain. Between the trimmed V and J ends, which lost 7 bases and 9 bases, there was a span of 13 bases. Germline V gene sequence: CDR1 MNHEY, CDR2 SVGAGI. The CDR3 sequence is 12 residues long. CDR3: CASKVGSSEQFF. CDR3 sequence (DNA): TGTGCCAGCAAGGTTGGCAGTAGTGAGCAGTTCTTC.

The V and J genes are TRBV20-1 and TRBJ2-1, with 7 bases aligning to TRBD1. The germline V gene encodes CDR1 DFQATT and CDR2 SNEGSKA (reference sequence). This CDR3 comprises 14 residues. The J segment lost 3 bases and the V segment lost 5 bases, leaving 7 bases of the junction unmatched. Here the CDR3 reads CSAGGQLFYNEQFF. CDR3 in DNA: TGCAGTGCTGGGGGACAGCTTTTCTACAATGAGCAGTTCTTC.

The rearrangement links TRBV20-1 to TRBJ2-7, with D possibly TRBD2 on 5 matching bases. The V end was cut by 4 bases, the J end by 6 bases, with 10 bases between. The V gene's germline CDR1 is DFQATT and CDR2 SNEGSKA (reference sequence). The CDR3 is made up of 11 amino acids. DNA for the CDR3: TGCAGTGCTAAAGGGAGATCCGAGCAGTACTTC. Translating gives CSAKGRSEQYF.

This clonotype showed up just once. This chain joins TRBV20-1 and TRBJ2-2; weak D call: TRBD2 (5 bases). The CDR3 has 16 amino acids. Between the trimmed V and J ends, which lost 0 bases and 5 bases, there was a span of 16 bases. Germline V CDR1 and CDR2: DFQATT, SNEGSKA (reference sequence). The CDR3 loop reads CSARDQLRERTGELFF. For the CDR3, the DNA is TGCAGTGCTAGAGATCAGCTGAGGGAGAGAACCGGGGAGCTGTTTTTT.

The chain combines TRBV18 with TRBJ1-1, with D perhaps matching TRBD1 (6 bases). Germline lookup yields CDR1 KGHSH and CDR2 LQKENI. CDR3 length equals 14 residues. V gave up 3 bases and J gave up 3 bases, with 11 bases separating them. The CDR3, as DNA: TGTGCCAGCTCACCGAGGGGGGCGGACACTGAAGCTTTCTTT. Its translation is CASSPRGADTEAFF. The full variable domain, completed using reference TRBV18 and TRBJ1-1, is NAGVMQNPRHLVRRRGQEARLRCSPMKGHSHVYWYRQLPEEGLKFMVYLQKENIIDESGMPKERFSAEFPKEGPSILRIQQVVRGDSAAYFCASSPRGADTEAFFGQGTRLTVV.

The rearrangement joins TRBV4-2 to TRBJ2-2; D is ambiguous. From germline, CDR1 is LGHNA and CDR2 YNFKEQ. V gave up 0 bases and J gave up 3 bases, with 17 bases separating them. The CDR3 runs to 18 residues. The CDR3 spells CASSQDSLVGSHTGELFF. The DNA of the CDR3 is TGTGCCAGCAGCCAAGATTCCTTGGTCGGAAGCCACACCGGGGAGCTGTTTTTT.

This clonotype has a handful of counts. The chain combines TRBV6-5 with TRBJ2-7; 12 bases match TRBD1. Germline-derived CDR1 and CDR2 are MNHEY and SVGAGI. V lost 7 bases, J lost 5 bases, and 9 bases stayed unmatched. This CDR3 has 15 amino acids. For the CDR3, the DNA is TGTGCCAGCACACCGGGGACAGGGGGCATCAACGAGCAGTACTTC. Protein: CASTPGTGGINEQYF.

This chain joins TRBV7-2 and TRBJ2-4, with TRBD2 identical over 10 bases. Trimming took 0 bases from V and 9 from J; bases not matched to a gene: 8. The CDR3 runs to 16 residues. Germline values: CDR1 SGHTA, CDR2 FQGNSA. Here the CDR3 DNA reads TGTGCCAGCAGCTTAGCGCCAGCGGGGGGGCGTAGCATTCAGTACTTC. It encodes CASSLAPAGGRSIQYF.

The chain carries TRBV20-1 and TRBJ2-5; 7 bases match TRBD2. The J segment lost 7 bases and the V segment lost 6 bases, leaving 11 bases of the junction unmatched. In germline, CDR1 is DFQATT, CDR2 SNEGSKA (reference sequence). The CDR3 runs 13 residues. This CDR3 reads CSAKKAGPGTQYF. DNA of the CDR3: TGCAGTGCCAAAAAAGCGGGGCCGGGGACCCAGTACTTC.

This chain joins TRBV4-2 and TRBJ2-3; TRBD2 matches at 10 bases. CDR1 and CDR2 from the germline V gene are LGHNA and YNFKEQ. The CDR3 consists of 16 residues. Trimming cost V 2 bases and J 5 bases; bases outside gene matches: 7. CDR3 coding DNA: TGTGCCAGCAGCCAACCTAGCGGGGGTGTAAGAGATACGCAGTATTTT. It translates to CASSQPSGGVRDTQYF.

This chain links TRBV5-1 with TRBJ2-4; weak D call: TRBD2 (6 bases). The J call may be mistaken, given a closer DNA end match to TRBJ2-7. Looked up from germline, CDR1 is SGHRS and CDR2 is YFSETQ. This CDR3 comprises 13 residues. The CDR3 region is CASSQRAGNEQYF. In DNA, the CDR3 is TGCGCCAGCAGCCAGCGGGCGGGGAACGAGCAGTACTTC.

This rearrangement joins TRBV28 to TRBJ2-6; D is unclear. V lost 10 bases and J lost 2, with 9 bases in between. This CDR3 spans 13 amino acids. Per the germline V gene, CDR1 is MDHEN and CDR2 is SYDVKM. The CDR3 DNA is TGTGCCACCCAGGCCCCTGGGGCCAACGTCCTGACTTTC. Translated: CATQAPGANVLTF.

This clonotype was recorded once. The rearrangement joins TRBV7-2 to TRBJ2-2; weak D call: TRBD2 (6 bases). Looked up from germline, CDR1 is SGHTA and CDR2 is FQGNSA. V was cut by 1 base and J by 8 bases, with 17 bases left in between. This CDR3 region has 16 residues. Here the CDR3 reads CASSLEPPGVGGELFF. The CDR3 DNA follows: TGTGCCAGCAGCTTAGAACCTCCGGGGGTAGGAGGGGAGCTGTTTTTT. Supplemented by reference TRBV7-2 and TRBJ2-2, the full variable domain reads GAGVSQSPSNKVTEKGKDVELRCDPISGHTALYWYRQSLGQGLEFLIYFQGNSAPDKSGLPSDRFSAERTGGSVSTLTIQRTQQEDSAVYLCASSLEPPGVGGELFFGEGSRLTVL.

Only a few counts were recorded for this clonotype. The CDR3 is CASSPTLAGVHEQFF. The DNA for the CDR3 is TGTGCCAGCAGCCCCACACTAGCGGGAGTGCATGAGCAGTTCTTC. The chain joins TRBV25-1 to TRBJ2-1; 11 nucleotides line up with TRBD2. Germline loops: CDR1 MGHDK, CDR2 SYGVNS. There are 15 residues in the CDR3. Trimming cost V 6 bases and J 8 bases; bases outside gene matches: 9.

The CDR3 sequence: CASINGGVEETQYF. The CDR3 region has the DNA TGTGCCAGCATCAACGGGGGGGTGGAGGAGACCCAGTACTTC. The rearrangement joins TRBV12-3 or TRBV12-4 to TRBJ2-5, with 8 bases matching TRBD2. This CDR3 is 14 amino acids long. The trim removed 7 bases at V and 5 bases at J, leaving 9 bases unmatched.